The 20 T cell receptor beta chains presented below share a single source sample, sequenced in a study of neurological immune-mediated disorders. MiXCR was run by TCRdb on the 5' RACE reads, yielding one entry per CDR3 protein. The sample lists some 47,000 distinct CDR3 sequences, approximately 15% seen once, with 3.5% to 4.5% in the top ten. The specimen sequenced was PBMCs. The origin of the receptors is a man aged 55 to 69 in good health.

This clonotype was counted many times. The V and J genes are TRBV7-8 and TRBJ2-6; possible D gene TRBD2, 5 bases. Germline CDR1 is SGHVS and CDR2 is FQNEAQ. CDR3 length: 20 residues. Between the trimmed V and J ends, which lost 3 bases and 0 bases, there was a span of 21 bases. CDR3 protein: CASSFPGIPGPSSGANVLTF. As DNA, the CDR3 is TGTGCCAGCAGCTTCCCCGGGATACCGGGCCCCAGCTCTGGGGCCAACGTCCTGACTTTC.

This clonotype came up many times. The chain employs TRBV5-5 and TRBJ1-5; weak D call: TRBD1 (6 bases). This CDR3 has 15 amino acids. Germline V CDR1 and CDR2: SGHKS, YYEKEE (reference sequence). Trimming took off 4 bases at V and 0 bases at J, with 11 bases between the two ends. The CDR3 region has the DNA TGTGCCAGCAGCAAGGACAGCTATAGCAATCAGCCCCAGCATTTT. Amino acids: CASSKDSYSNQPQHF.

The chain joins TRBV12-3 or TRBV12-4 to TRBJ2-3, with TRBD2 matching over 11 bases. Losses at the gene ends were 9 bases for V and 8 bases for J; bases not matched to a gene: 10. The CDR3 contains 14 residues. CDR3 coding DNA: TGTGCCAGACCTACACTAGCGGGAGTTCGTACGCAGTATTTT. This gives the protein CARPTLAGVRTQYF.

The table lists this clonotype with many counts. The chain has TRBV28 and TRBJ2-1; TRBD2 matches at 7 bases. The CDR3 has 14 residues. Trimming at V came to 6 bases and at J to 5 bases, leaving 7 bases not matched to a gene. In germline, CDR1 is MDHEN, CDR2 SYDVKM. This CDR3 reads CASRLANPDNEQFF. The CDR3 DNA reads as TGTGCCAGCAGACTAGCGAACCCCGACAATGAGCAGTTCTTC.

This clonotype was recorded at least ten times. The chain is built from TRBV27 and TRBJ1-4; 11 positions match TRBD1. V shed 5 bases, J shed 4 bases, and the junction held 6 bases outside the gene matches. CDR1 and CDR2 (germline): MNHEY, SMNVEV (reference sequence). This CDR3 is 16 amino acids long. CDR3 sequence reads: CASSSSGTGGNEKLFF. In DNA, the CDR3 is TGTGCCAGCAGTAGCTCTGGGACAGGGGGTAATGAAAAACTGTTTTTT.

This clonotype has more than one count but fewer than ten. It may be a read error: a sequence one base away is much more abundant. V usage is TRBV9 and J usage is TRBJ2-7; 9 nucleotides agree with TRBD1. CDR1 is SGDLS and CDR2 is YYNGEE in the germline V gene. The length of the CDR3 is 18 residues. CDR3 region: CANSPGTGSGLGVYEQYF. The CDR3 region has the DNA TGTGCCAACAGCCCGGGGACAGGGTCTGGACTAGGTGTCTACGAGCAGTACTTC.

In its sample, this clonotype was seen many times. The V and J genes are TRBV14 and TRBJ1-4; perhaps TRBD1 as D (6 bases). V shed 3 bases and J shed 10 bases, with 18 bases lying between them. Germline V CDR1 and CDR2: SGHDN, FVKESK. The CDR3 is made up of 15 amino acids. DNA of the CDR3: TGTGCCAGCAGCCAGGGGACACCGGGCCAAGGAAAACTGTTTTTT. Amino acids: CASSQGTPGQGKLFF.

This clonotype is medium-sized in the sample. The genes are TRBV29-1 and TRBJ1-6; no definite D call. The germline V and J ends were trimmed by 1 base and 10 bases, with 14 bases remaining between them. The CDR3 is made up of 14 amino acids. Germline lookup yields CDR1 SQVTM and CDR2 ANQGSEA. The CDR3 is CSVEGGPTVSPLHF. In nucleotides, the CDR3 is TGCAGCGTTGAAGGAGGACCCACCGTGTCACCCCTCCACTTT.

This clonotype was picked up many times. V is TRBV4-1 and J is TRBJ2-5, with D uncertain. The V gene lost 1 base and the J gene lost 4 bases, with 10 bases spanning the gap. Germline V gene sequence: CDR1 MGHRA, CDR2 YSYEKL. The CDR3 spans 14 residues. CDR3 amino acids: CASSQVGARETQYF. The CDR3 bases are TGCGCCAGCAGCCAAGTCGGAGCAAGAGAGACCCAGTACTTC.

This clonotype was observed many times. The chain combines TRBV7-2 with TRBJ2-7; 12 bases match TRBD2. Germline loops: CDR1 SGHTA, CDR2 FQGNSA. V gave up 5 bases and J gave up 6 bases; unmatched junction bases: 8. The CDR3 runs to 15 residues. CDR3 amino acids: CASSPGTSGPGEQYF. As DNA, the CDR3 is TGTGCCAGCAGCCCAGGGACTAGCGGGCCGGGCGAGCAGTACTTC.

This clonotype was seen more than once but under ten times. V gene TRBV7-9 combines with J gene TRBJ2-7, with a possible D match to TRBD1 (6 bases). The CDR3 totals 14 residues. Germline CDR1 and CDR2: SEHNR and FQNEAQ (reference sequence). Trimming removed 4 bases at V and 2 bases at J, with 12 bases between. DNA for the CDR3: TGTGCCAGCAGCTCCACGGACAGACCCTACGAGCAGTACTTC. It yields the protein CASSSTDRPYEQYF.

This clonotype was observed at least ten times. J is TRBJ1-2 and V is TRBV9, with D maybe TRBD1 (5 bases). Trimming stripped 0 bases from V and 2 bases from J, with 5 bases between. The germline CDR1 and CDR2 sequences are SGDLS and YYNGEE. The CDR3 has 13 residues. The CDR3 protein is CASSVDRNYGYTF. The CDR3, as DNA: TGTGCCAGCAGCGTAGACAGGAACTATGGCTACACCTTC. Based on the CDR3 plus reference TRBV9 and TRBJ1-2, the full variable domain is DSGVTQTPKHLITATGQRVTLRCSPRSGDLSVYWYQQSLDQGLQFLIQYYNGEERAKGNILERFSAQQFPDLHSELNLSSLELGDSALYFCASSVDRNYGYTFGSGTRLTVV.

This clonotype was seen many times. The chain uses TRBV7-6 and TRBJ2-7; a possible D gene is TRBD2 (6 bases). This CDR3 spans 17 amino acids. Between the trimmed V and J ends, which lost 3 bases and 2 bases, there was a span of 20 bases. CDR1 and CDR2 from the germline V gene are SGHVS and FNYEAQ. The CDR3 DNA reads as TGTGCCAGCAGCTTTTCCCCAAACCGGGACTTCACCTACGAGCAGTACTTC. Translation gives CASSFSPNRDFTYEQYF.

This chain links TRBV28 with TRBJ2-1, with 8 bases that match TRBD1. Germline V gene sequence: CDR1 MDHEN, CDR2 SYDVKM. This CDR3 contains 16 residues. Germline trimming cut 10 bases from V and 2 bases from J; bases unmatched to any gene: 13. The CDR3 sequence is CAISRGLNIPYNEQFF. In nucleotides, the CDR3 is TGTGCCATAAGCAGGGGGCTGAATATACCCTACAATGAGCAGTTCTTC.

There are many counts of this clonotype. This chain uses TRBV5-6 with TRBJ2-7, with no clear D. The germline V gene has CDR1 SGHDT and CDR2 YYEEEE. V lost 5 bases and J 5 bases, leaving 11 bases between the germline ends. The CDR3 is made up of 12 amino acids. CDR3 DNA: TGTGCCAGCAGGTTTGGGGTGCACGAGCAGTACTTC. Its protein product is CASRFGVHEQYF. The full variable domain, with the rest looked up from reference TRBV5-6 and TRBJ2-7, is DAGVTQSPTHLIKTRGQQVTLRCSPKSGHDTVSWYQQALGQGPQFIFQYYEEEERQRGNFPDRFSGHQFPNYSSELNVNALLLGDSALYLCASRFGVHEQYFGPGTRLTVT.

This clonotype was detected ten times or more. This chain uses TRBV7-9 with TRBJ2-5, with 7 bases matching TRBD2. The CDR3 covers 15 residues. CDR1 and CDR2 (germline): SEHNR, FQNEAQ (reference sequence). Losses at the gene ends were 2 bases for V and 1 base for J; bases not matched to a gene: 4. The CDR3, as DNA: TGTGCCAGCAGCTTATTACTAGCGCCCCAAGAGACCCAGTACTTC. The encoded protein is CASSLLLAPQETQYF.

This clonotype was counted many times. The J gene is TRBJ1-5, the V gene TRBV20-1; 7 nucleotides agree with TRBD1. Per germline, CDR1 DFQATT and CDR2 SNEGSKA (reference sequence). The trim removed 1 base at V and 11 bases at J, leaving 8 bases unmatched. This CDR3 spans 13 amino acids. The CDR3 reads CSARVQGTGAQHF. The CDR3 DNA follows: TGCAGTGCTAGAGTACAGGGGACCGGGGCCCAGCATTTT.

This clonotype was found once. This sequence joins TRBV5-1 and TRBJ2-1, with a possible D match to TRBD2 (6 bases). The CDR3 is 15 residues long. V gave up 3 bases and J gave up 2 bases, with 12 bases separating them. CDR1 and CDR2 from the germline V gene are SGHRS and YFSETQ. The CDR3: CASSWGVGAYNEQFF. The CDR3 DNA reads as TGCGCCAGCAGCTGGGGGGTGGGGGCCTACAATGAGCAGTTCTTC. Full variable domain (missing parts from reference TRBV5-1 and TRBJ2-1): KAGVTQTPRYLIKTRGQQVTLSCSPISGHRSVSWYQQTPGQGLQFLFEYFSETQRNKGNFPGRFSGRQFSNSRSEMNVSTLELGDSALYLCASSWGVGAYNEQFFGPGTRLTVL.

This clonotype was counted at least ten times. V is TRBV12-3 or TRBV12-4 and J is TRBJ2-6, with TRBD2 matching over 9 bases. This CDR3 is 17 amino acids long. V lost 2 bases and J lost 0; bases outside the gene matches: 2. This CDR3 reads CASSLTSGLSGANVLTF. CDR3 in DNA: TGTGCCAGCAGTTTAACTAGCGGGCTCTCTGGGGCCAACGTCCTGACTTTC.

The DNA of the CDR3 is TGCAGTGCCCCGACTAGCTTGGGCCACCAAGAGACCCAGTACTTC. It codes for CSAPTSLGHQETQYF. The chain uses TRBV20-1 and TRBJ2-5; TRBD2 matches at 7 bases. The trim removed 6 bases at V and 0 bases at J, leaving 10 bases unmatched. CDR1 is DFQATT, CDR2 SNEGSKA, per germline (reference sequence). The CDR3 contains 15 residues.